What follows describes a single T cell receptor (beta chain). The target of this receptor is not known. Qualities for individual bases were not recorded, and no much larger clone is one base off. The sample comes from a study of blood T cell repertoires in COVID-19 (TCRdb year 2020). For the study in its entirety: Samples covering the acute and convalescent phases of COVID-19 were provided by collaborators in the United States, Italy and Spain. The prospective study material was composed of cDNA or gDNA derived from T cells, B-cell-depleted T cells, or PBMCs. The dataset comprised deeply sampled blood TCRbeta repertoires from subjects exposed to, actively infected with, or recovered from COVID-19. A freely available public database, intended as a resource for researchers studying the immune response to SARS-CoV-2, is where the repertoires were released. Samples came from the ongoing ImmuneRACE study (first 160 participants) plus 1,254 subjects from 6 global collaborators. A de-identified subject ID, COVID-19 status, age in years and sex were almost always included in the sample metadata. Where HLA class I and class II types were available, the types were taken from metadata supplied by the sample provider, not from assay-based typing. Study-wide conclusions, independent of this receptor: Clinical and demographic metadata were provided uncurated, with the amount varying by source and participant.

Each collaborating institution followed its own protocols to collect whole blood in K2EDTA tubes. For TCRbeta analysis, collaborators shipped samples as frozen whole blood, isolated PBMCs, or DNA extracted from either of those sample types. The immunoSEQ Assay, a bias-controlled multiplex PCR, was used to amplify TCRbeta CDR3 regions from genomic DNA. The paper's processing steps were these. Nucleated cell counts per sample were estimated from amplification of reference gene primers within the assay. To quantify the absolute abundance of each unique TCRbeta CDR3 rearrangement, sequence reads were collapsed and filtered. For each sample, productive Simpson clonality was calculated as the square root of Simpson's diversity index over productive rearrangements. Held by TCRdb, this immuneACCESS table contains in-frame sequences only and omits some clones. Under half of the omission traces to an unresolved V gene where checked; the cause of the rest is unknown. That table furnishes V, J and clone size, whereas the DNA furnished D and trimming. The sample records roughly 57,000 clones, approximately 91% of which are singletons. Of the sample, more than 3% is held by the ten largest clones.

This TCR derives from a human donor in a cohort sampled during active COVID-19. Sample: peripheral blood.

The CDR3 is CASSLAQAYEQYF. The nucleotides read TGTGCCAGCAGCTTAGCACAGGCCTACGAGCAGTACTTC. The chain uses TRBV11-2 and TRBJ2-7; 5 matching bases give a weak D call of TRBD1. According to the germline V gene, CDR1 reads SGHAT and CDR2 reads FQNNGV. The cysteine opens and the phenylalanine closes a CDR3 of 13 amino acids. CDR3 DNA is the only sequence kept; it has 39 bases, read in frame from the first base. Relative to germline, V is 1 base shorter and J is 2 bases shorter, with 6 bases between their ends.